The clone carrying this T cell receptor (beta chain) was found once. Sequenced by immunoSEQ multiplex PCR; TCRdb stores in-frame clones only, minus some. The data show nearly 350,000 clones, with roughly 86% seen just once and roughly 6.6% held by the top ten. Those enrolled in Seattle joined during active infection and were followed longitudinally afterward. These data belong to a study of blood T cell repertoires in COVID-19. V was shortened by 6 bases and J by 3 bases, with 11 bases between the two germline ends. Per germline, CDR1 SNHLY and CDR2 FYNNEI. This CDR3 comprises 13 residues. V usage is TRBV2 and J usage is TRBJ1-1, with D maybe TRBD1 (5 bases). Input material: peripheral blood. This clonotype was obtained from a woman in her 70s with COVID-19, enrolled during active disease. CDR3 loop: CASRTDSYTEAFF. CDR3 bases: TGTGCCAGCAGGACCGACAGCTACACTGAAGCTTTCTTT.